The 26 T cell receptor beta chains presented below share a single source sample, sequenced in a study of blood T cell repertoires in COVID-19. This table comes from immunoSEQ multiplex PCR, and its TCRdb copy is limited to in-frame clones, with some not included. The sample yields around 42,000 clones, roughly nine tenths seen once. Source material: peripheral blood. The source is a young man with active or convalescent COVID-19.

The chain links TRBV7-9 to TRBJ2-7; TRBD2 matches 11 bases. Germline CDR1 is SEHNR and CDR2 is FQNEAQ (reference sequence). With 5 bases clipped from V and 2 bases from J, the junction kept 5 bases outside the gene matches. The CDR3 runs 15 residues. The CDR3 DNA is TGTGCCAGCAGCCAAGTAGCGGGGGGGCCCTACGAGCAGTACTTC. This translates into CASSQVAGGPYEQYF. The variable domain in full, with the rest retrieved from reference TRBV7-9 and TRBJ2-7, is DTGVSQNPRHKITKRGQNVTFRCDPISEHNRLYWYRQTLGQGPEFLTYFQNEAQLEKSRLLSDRFSAERPKGSFSTLEIQRTEQGDSAMYLCASSQVAGGPYEQYFGPGTRLTVT.

The chain combines TRBV5-1 with TRBJ2-3; D remains unclear. Trimming took off 0 bases at V and 4 bases at J, with 3 bases between the two ends. Germline CDR1 and CDR2: SGHRS and YFSETQ. There are 12 residues in the CDR3. In nucleotides, the CDR3 is TGCGCCAGCAGCTTGGCCGCAGATACGCAGTATTTT. Translation: CASSLAADTQYF.

The rearrangement joins TRBV10-2 to TRBJ2-5; 8 bases are shared with TRBD1. V trimming: 2 bases; J trimming: 2 bases; junction bases outside the gene matches: 4. The CDR3 spans 15 residues. Germline V CDR1 and CDR2: WSHSY, SAAADI. The CDR3 nucleotides are TGCGCCAGCAGTGAGACGACAGGGGCACAAGAGACCCAGTACTTC. It yields the protein CASSETTGAQETQYF.

The gene calls are TRBV5-4 and TRBJ1-4, with TRBD1 matching over 7 bases. Germline assignment: CDR1 SGHNT and CDR2 YYREEE (reference sequence). The CDR3 is 14 residues long. Germline trimming cut 0 bases from V and 7 bases from J; bases unmatched to any gene: 3. CDR3 residues: CASSLGQGSEKLFF. CDR3 DNA: TGTGCCAGCAGCTTGGGACAGGGCAGTGAAAAACTGTTTTTT.

In its sample, this clone was seen a few times. The V and J genes are TRBV11-1 and TRBJ2-3, with D tentatively TRBD1 (6 bases). This CDR3 is built from 16 residues. The ends were cut back, 5 bases at V and 3 bases at J, with 18 bases in the middle. From germline, CDR1 is SGHAT and CDR2 FQDESV (reference sequence). The chain's CDR3 is CASSPRGSRRTDTQYF. DNA of the CDR3: TGTGCCAGCAGCCCCAGGGGTAGCCGACGGACAGATACGCAGTATTTT.

This clone was seen only a few times. The chain recombines TRBV7-6 with TRBJ2-7; 7 bases agree with TRBD2. J lost 2 bases, V lost 1 base, and 14 bases had no gene match. This CDR3 spans 18 amino acids. Germline assignment: CDR1 SGHVS and CDR2 FNYEAQ. In DNA, the CDR3 is TGTGCCAGCAGCTTAGGGCCCCGAGCGGGGATTATAACCTACGAGCAGTACTTC. It codes for CASSLGPRAGIITYEQYF.

The chain recombines TRBV10-2 with TRBJ2-7; D unclear. V was pared by 0 bases and J by 1 base, with 7 bases between. The CDR3 covers 14 residues. Germline CDR1 WSHSY, CDR2 SAAADI. CDR3 DNA: TGCGCCAGCAGTGAGTCTGGCGGTTCCTACGAGCAGTACTTC. This sequence encodes CASSESGGSYEQYF.

There are a few counts of this clone. The V gene is TRBV6-4, the J gene TRBJ2-6; 7 positions agree with TRBD1. This CDR3 region has 17 residues. The V gene end was trimmed by 6 bases and the J gene end by 0 bases; junction bases not matched to a gene: 8. Germline V gives CDR1 MRHNA, CDR2 SNTAGT. The CDR3: CASSQTGFSSGANVLTF. The CDR3 coding sequence is TGTGCCAGCAGCCAGACAGGGTTTAGCTCTGGGGCCAACGTCCTGACTTTC.

J is TRBJ1-1 and V is TRBV21-1. TRBV21-1 is marked as a pseudogene. The CDR3 covers 12 residues. CDR3 residues: CAGGTLWAEAFF. For the CDR3, the DNA is TGTGCGGGGGGGACTTTGTGGGCTGAAGCTTTCTTT.

The rearrangement links TRBV30 to TRBJ1-6; D remains ambiguous. Per germline, CDR1 GTSNPN and CDR2 SVGIG (reference sequence). The V end was cut by 6 bases, the J end by 7 bases, with 13 bases between. The CDR3 runs to 13 residues. Here the CDR3 reads CACNEHSNSPLHF. The CDR3, as DNA: TGTGCCTGCAACGAACACAGCAATTCACCCCTCCACTTT. Full variable domain (rest looked up from reference TRBV30 and TRBJ1-6): SQTIHQWPATLVQPVGSPLSLECTVEGTSNPNLYWYRQAAGRGLQLLFYSVGIGQISSEVPQNLSASRPQDRQFILSSKKLLLSDSGFYLCACNEHSNSPLHFGNGTRLTVT.

The rearrangement uses TRBV15 and TRBJ2-5; perhaps TRBD2 as D (7 bases). V was trimmed by 0 bases and J by 5 bases, leaving 13 bases between them. From germline, CDR1 is LNHNV and CDR2 YYDKDF (reference sequence). The CDR3 has 15 residues. The CDR3 DNA sequence: TGTGCCACCAGCAGAGATCGGGGGGCGCCGGAGACCCAGTACTTC. Protein: CATSRDRGAPETQYF.

This chain joins TRBV5-8 and TRBJ2-1, with no clear D. The CDR3 has 11 amino acids. From germline, CDR1 is SGHTS and CDR2 YDEGEE. V was shortened by 5 bases and J by 5 bases, with 5 bases between the two germline ends. The CDR3 sequence is CASRPDNEQFF. The CDR3 DNA follows: TGTGCCAGCAGGCCAGACAATGAGCAGTTCTTC.

The V gene is TRBV2, the J gene TRBJ1-1, with TRBD1 as a possible D gene (5 bases). CDR1 and CDR2 (germline): SNHLY, FYNNEI. This CDR3 has 14 residues. V was cut by 0 bases and J by 5 bases, with 10 bases left in between. CDR3 bases: TGTGCCAGCAGTGAAGCCAGGGATGGAACTGAAGCTTTCTTT. Its translation: CASSEARDGTEAFF.

J is TRBJ2-5 and V is TRBV6-5; 7 bases agree with TRBD1. The trim removed 0 bases at V and 2 bases at J, leaving 6 bases unmatched. The CDR3 is 16 amino acids. Germline lookup yields CDR1 MNHEY and CDR2 SVGAGI. In nucleotides, the CDR3 is TGTGCCAGCAGTTACTCGCGACAGGGTCCACAAGAGACCCAGTACTTC. It yields the protein CASSYSRQGPQETQYF.

The chain links TRBV5-5 to TRBJ2-1, with 7 bases lining up with TRBD1. The junction had 2 bases not matched to a gene; V was cut back by 4 bases and J by 4 bases. From germline, CDR1 is SGHKS and CDR2 YYEKEE (reference sequence). The CDR3 extends over 13 amino acids. The DNA of the CDR3 is TGTGCCAGCAGCGTGGGACAGTACAATGAGCAGTTCTTC. This sequence encodes CASSVGQYNEQFF. The full variable domain, rest sourced from reference TRBV5-5 and TRBJ2-1, is DAGVTQSPTHLIKTRGQQVTLRCSPISGHKSVSWYQQVLGQGPQFIFQYYEKEERGRGNFPDRFSARQFPNYSSELNVNALLLGDSALYLCASSVGQYNEQFFGPGTRLTVL.

The V and J genes are TRBV5-1 and TRBJ2-1, with 7 bases matching TRBD2. From germline, CDR1 is SGHRS and CDR2 YFSETQ. This CDR3 has 16 residues. V trimming: 4 bases; J trimming: 0 bases; junction bases outside the gene matches: 7. DNA for the CDR3: TGCGCCAGCAGCCTTCCTAGCGGATCCTCCTACAATGAGCAGTTCTTC. Amino acid sequence: CASSLPSGSSYNEQFF.

The chain joins TRBV10-1 to TRBJ2-5, with 8 positions matching TRBD1. V lost 0 bases to trimming and J lost 2 bases; unmatched junction nucleotides: 2. Germline V gene data show CDR1 as WNHNN and CDR2 as SYGVQD (reference sequence). The CDR3 runs 15 residues. CDR3 nucleotides: TGCGCCAGCAGTGAGTCTTGGACAGGGCAAGAGACCCAGTACTTC. Encoded protein: CASSESWTGQETQYF.

J is TRBJ1-1 and V is TRBV7-9, with D unresolved. Germline V gives CDR1 SEHNR, CDR2 FQNEAQ (reference sequence). V gave up 5 bases and J gave up 1 base, with 11 bases separating them. The CDR3 consists of 14 residues. CDR3 sequence: CASSGRAGNTEAFF. The CDR3, as DNA: TGTGCCAGCAGCGGGAGGGCAGGGAACACTGAAGCTTTCTTT.

The chain employs TRBV5-4 and TRBJ1-2; D unresolved. The V end was cut by 0 bases, the J end by 5 bases, with 8 bases between. This CDR3 has 13 residues. The germline V gene has CDR1 SGHNT and CDR2 YYREEE (reference sequence). The CDR3 spells CASSLEPQYGYTF. The CDR3 nucleotides are TGTGCCAGCAGCTTGGAACCCCAGTATGGCTACACCTTC.

The CDR3: CASSHSSGNEQYF. Written as DNA, the CDR3 is TGTGCCAGCAGCCACAGTTCAGGGAACGAGCAGTACTTC. This chain uses TRBV3-1 (or the pseudogene TRBV3-2) with TRBJ2-7; a weak D match, TRBD1 (5 bases). Germline-derived CDR1 and CDR2 are LGHDT and YNNKEL (reference sequence). Trimming removed 3 bases at V and 5 bases at J, with 11 bases between. This CDR3 spans 13 amino acids.

V and J are TRBV7-9 and TRBJ2-1, with 12 nucleotides matching TRBD2. CDR3 length: 14 amino acids. CDR1 and CDR2 (germline): SEHNR, FQNEAQ (reference sequence). V gave up 1 base and J gave up 9 bases; unmatched junction bases: 1. The CDR3 protein is CASSLEGLAGEQFF. The CDR3 DNA reads as TGTGCCAGCAGCTTAGAGGGACTAGCGGGTGAGCAGTTCTTC.

The V gene is TRBV10-3, the J gene TRBJ1-6; D uncertain. Trimming stripped 4 bases from V and 7 bases from J, with 8 bases between. The CDR3 is made up of 13 amino acids. In germline, CDR1 is ENHRY, CDR2 SYGVKD. This CDR3 is CAISARENSPLHF. The CDR3 nucleotides are TGTGCCATCAGTGCGAGGGAAAATTCACCCCTCCACTTT.

The gene calls are TRBV24-1 and TRBJ1-4, with TRBD1 matching over 9 bases. Germline CDR1 KGHDR, CDR2 SFDVKD. J was trimmed by 8 bases and V by 5 bases; bases with no gene match: 5. The CDR3 has 14 residues. CDR3 region: CATSGDRDGEKLFF. The CDR3 DNA reads as TGTGCCACCAGTGGGGACAGGGATGGCGAAAAACTGTTTTTT.

V is TRBV7-3 and J is TRBJ2-2, with 7 positions matching TRBD1. Germline V gene data show CDR1 as SGHTA and CDR2 as FQGTGA. CDR3 length: 14 amino acids. V was clipped by 5 bases and J by 10 bases; unmatched bases: 10. The CDR3 spells CASSLTGYLSELFF. CDR3 bases: TGTGCCAGCAGCCTGACAGGGTATCTGTCGGAGCTGTTTTTT.

The rearrangement joins TRBV11-3 to TRBJ2-2, with a tentative D call TRBD1 (5 bases). CDR1 is SGHNT, CDR2 YENEEA, per germline. CDR3 length: 17 amino acids. Trimming left V 1 base short and J 4 bases short, with 16 bases between. The CDR3 DNA is TGTGCCAGCAGCTTAGTTGTCGTGGGGCAGGGCACCGGGGAGCTGTTTTTT. Protein product: CASSLVVVGQGTGELFF.

The rearrangement links TRBV2 to TRBJ2-7; 10 bases agree with TRBD2. Germline V lookup: CDR1 SNHLY, CDR2 FYNNEI. The trim removed 4 bases at V and 5 bases at J, leaving 8 bases unmatched. The CDR3 length is 15 residues. As DNA, the CDR3 is TGTGCCAGCAGTGGGCTAGCGGGAGTTGCCCACGAGCAGTACTTC. It codes for CASSGLAGVAHEQYF.